This record looks at one T cell receptor (beta chain) sequence and its context. Its matching antigen is unknown. This sample is drawn from a study of T cells in Graves' hyperthyroidism and ophthalmopathy. Broader study findings: Before onset, by a median of approximately 6.8 months, the model predicted ophthalmopathy. Ophthalmopathy was told apart from stable hyperthyroidism by a 13 V-J model.

The CDR3 runs to 11 residues. The germline gives CDR1 SNHLY, CDR2 FYNNEI. V shed 7 bases and J shed 5 bases, with 8 bases lying between them. Amplification yielded TCR beta CDR3 regions, with RNA transcripts as the source. The study used the HTBI primer set for a first-round RT-PCR of the TCR CDR3. TCRdb fed the multiplex PCR reads into MiXCR, producing one record per CDR3 protein. The sample lists 550,000 to 600,000 distinct CDR3 sequences; 46% were seen once. The study left out patients who had uncontrolled infection, other autoimmune disease, pregnancy or lactation. The clonotype was recovered from an adult woman with Graves' disease, either hyperthyroidism or ophthalmopathy (not recorded which). Input material: peripheral blood or thyroid tissue (not recorded which). V usage is TRBV2 and J usage is TRBJ2-5; perhaps TRBD2 as D (6 bases). In DNA, the CDR3 is TGTGCCAGCAAGGAGGGGGAGACCCAGTACTTC. Protein product: CASKEGETQYF. The whole variable domain, remainder taken from reference TRBV2 and TRBJ2-5, is EPEVTQTPSHQVTQMGQEVILRCVPISNHLYFYWYRQILGQKVEFLVSFYNNEISEKSEIFDDQFSVERPDGSNFTLKIRSTKLEDSAMYFCASKEGETQYFGPGTRLLVL.